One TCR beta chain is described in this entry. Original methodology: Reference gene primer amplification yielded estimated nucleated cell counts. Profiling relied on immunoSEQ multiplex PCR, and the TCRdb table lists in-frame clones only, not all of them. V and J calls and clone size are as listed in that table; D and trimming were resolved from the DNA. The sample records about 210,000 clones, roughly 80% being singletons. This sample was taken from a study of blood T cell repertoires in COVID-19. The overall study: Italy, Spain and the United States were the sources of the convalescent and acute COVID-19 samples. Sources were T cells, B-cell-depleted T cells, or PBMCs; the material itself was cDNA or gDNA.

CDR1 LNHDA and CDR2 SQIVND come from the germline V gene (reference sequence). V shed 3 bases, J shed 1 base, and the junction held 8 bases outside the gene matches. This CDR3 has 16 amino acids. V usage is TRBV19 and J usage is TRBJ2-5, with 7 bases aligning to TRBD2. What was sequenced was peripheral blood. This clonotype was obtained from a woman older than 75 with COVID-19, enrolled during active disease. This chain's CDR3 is CASSISIAGGQETQYF. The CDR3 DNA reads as TGTGCCAGTAGTATTAGCATAGCGGGCGGCCAAGAGACCCAGTACTTC.